This T cell receptor beta chain was sequenced for a study of T cells in women clearing cervical HPV infection. Study at large: Controls were women whose single incident HPV16 infection cleared within 12 months without precancer or cancer. Study-level points and caveats: CIN3+ cases had significantly higher TCR richness than controls; evenness did not differ. Richness differences could reflect unmeasured T-cell content per sample.

The repertoire was sequenced with immunoSEQ multiplex PCR; TCRdb's copy has only in-frame clones and lacks some. The data include about 39,000 clones; the top ten clones carry under 7%. As for this clone: Its antigen is as yet unknown. Read data end 3 residues before the CDR3 end; the end is taken from the germline J gene.

This CDR3 is 12 amino acids long. Germline CDR1 reads SGHRS; CDR2 reads YFSETQ. The TCR sequence derives from a woman aged 18 to 69 with a cervical HPV16 infection that either progressed to CIN3+ or cleared (not recorded which). The V gene is TRBV5-1, the J gene TRBJ2-3, with a tentative D call TRBD1 (5 bases). Sequencing used blood buffy coat. This chain's CDR3 is CASSYDSQPQYF. Incomplete CDR3 DNA: TGCGCCAGCAGCTACGACAGTCAGCCG.